The sequence of this T cell receptor (beta chain) was determined in a study of regulatory and conventional T cells in RAG deficiency. TCRdb keeps only in-frame clones here, not all; method: immunoSEQ multiplex PCR. The sample holds around 30,000 clones; roughly 96% are singletons and the top ten take roughly 0.16%. Germline V gives CDR1 SGHRS, CDR2 YFSETQ. V was shortened by 2 bases and J by 0 bases, with 9 bases between the two germline ends. The CDR3 is 15 residues long. The sorted conventional CD4+ T cells were CD25-low and CD127-high, with genomic DNA sequenced. Whole-study findings and limits: These Omenn syndrome Treg sorts may hold peripherally activated cells instead. Omenn patients showed >85% Treg-Tconv overlap and shorter CDR3 lengths. Treg unique TCR beta sequences were 90 to 100-fold fewer in Omenn syndrome and CID/AS patients than controls.

For this clone: As yet, its antigen is unknown.

The sample also formed part of further work on regulatory T cells. That work adds: Primers: 52 TRBV forward and 13 TRBJ reverse. Regulatory T cells showed the strongest V-J pair restriction and V/J gene skewing among patient repertoires.

The chain couples TRBV5-1 to TRBJ2-1; tentative D call: TRBD1 (6 bases). The specimen sequenced was CD25- CD4+ T cells sorted from blood. This receptor was identified in a human donor in good health. The CDR3 sequence: CASSFQGSSYNEQFF. CDR3 bases: TGCGCCAGCAGCTTCCAGGGGAGCTCCTACAATGAGCAGTTCTTC.